This T cell receptor beta chain was recorded in a study of tumor and adjacent non-tumor tissue in lung cancer. Regarding the study as a whole: Top 100 clones took a larger repertoire share in normal lung.

This sample's RNA came from whole unsorted tissue. This non-tumor lung sample came from over 3 cm beyond the tumor edge. TCRbeta libraries were built with three rounds of nested PCR, modified from ARM-PCR. TCRdb processed the multiplex PCR reads anew with MiXCR; each CDR3 protein has one entry. Of tens of thousands of distinct CDR3 sequences listed, 60% to 70% are singletons. Germline CDR1 reads SNHLY; CDR2 reads FYNNEI. The CDR3 sequence is 12 residues long. Points on this clonotype: The antigen is unknown. With a much larger clone just one base away, this may be a read error.

Source material: distant non-tumor lung tissue. This chain connects TRBV2 to TRBJ1-3, with D hard to call. This TCR was recovered from a woman aged 40 to 50 with non-small cell lung cancer. DNA for the CDR3: TGTGCCAGCAGCGAAAACGGAAACACCATGTATTTT. It codes for CASSENGNTMYF.